This T cell receptor (beta chain) was documented in a study of blood T cell repertoires in COVID-19. The CDR3 has 15 residues. Looked up from germline, CDR1 is SGHAT and CDR2 is FQNNGV. V shed 5 bases, J shed 5 bases, and the junction held 12 bases outside the gene matches. The table came from immunoSEQ multiplex PCR; TCRdb's copy has only in-frame clones and leaves some out. The profile covers 100,000 to 150,000 clones, with about 88% appearing a single time and roughly 17% taken by the ten largest. This sequence originates from a woman older than 75 with acute or convalescent COVID-19. The sequenced material came from peripheral blood. The rearrangement uses TRBV11-2 and TRBJ2-7, with 7 bases aligning to TRBD1. CDR3 sequence reads: CASSPGTDALNEQYF. For the CDR3, the DNA is TGTGCCAGCAGCCCGGGGACAGATGCTCTCAACGAGCAGTACTTC.